The T cell receptor (beta chain) described here comes from a study of CD8 T cells in ankylosing spondylitis. The TCR beta libraries were generated through quantitative 5'-RACE incorporating molecular barcodes. MiXCR, applied by TCRdb to the 5' RACE reads, yields one record per CDR3 protein. The sample yields roughly 180,000 distinct CDR3 sequences, approximately 10% seen once. Whole-study findings and limits: Among TCR beta sequences, a motif of several highly homologous variants appeared characteristic of ankylosing spondylitis blood. Reportedly, matched ankylosing spondylitis synovial fluid was significantly enriched for disease-linked clones.

A remark on this clonotype: Its antigen is unidentified.

CDR1 and CDR2 (germline): SGHNT, YYREEE (reference sequence). V shed 3 bases, J shed 8 bases, and the junction held 10 bases outside the gene matches. The CDR3 runs 15 residues. V is TRBV5-4 and J is TRBJ2-5; 10 bases align to TRBD2. The receptor was isolated from a female donor with ankylosing spondylitis or in good health (not recorded which). Sequencing used blood, either unsorted or a sorted T cell fraction (not recorded which). The CDR3 nucleotides read TGTGCCAGCAGCTCTGAAGCGGGAGGGGGGGTAACCCAGTACTTC. Translating it yields CASSSEAGGGVTQYF.